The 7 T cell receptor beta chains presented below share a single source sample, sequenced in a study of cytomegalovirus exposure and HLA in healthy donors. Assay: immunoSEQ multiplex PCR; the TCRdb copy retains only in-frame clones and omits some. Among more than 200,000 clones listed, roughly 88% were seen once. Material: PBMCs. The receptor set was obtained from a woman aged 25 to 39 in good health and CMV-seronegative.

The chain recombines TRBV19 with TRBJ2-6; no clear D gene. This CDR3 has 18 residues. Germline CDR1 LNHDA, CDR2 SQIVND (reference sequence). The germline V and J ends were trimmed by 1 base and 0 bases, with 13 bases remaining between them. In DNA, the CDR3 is TGTGCCAGTAGTATAGCAGGACGGATGTTCTCTGGGGCCAACGTCCTGACTTTC. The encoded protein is CASSIAGRMFSGANVLTF.

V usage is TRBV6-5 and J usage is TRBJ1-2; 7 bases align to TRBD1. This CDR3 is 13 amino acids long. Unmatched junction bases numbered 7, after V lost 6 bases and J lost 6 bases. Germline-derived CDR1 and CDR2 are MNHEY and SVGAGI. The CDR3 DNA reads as TGTGCCAGCAGCCCCAGAGGGGGCGATGGCTACACCTTC. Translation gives CASSPRGGDGYTF.

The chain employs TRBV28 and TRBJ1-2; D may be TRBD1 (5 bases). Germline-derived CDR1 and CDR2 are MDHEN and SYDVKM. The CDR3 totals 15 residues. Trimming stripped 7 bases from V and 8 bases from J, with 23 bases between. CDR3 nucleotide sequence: TGTGCCAGCATCCCTTTTTTACAGGCCTCGAGGGGCTACACCTTC. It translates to CASIPFLQASRGYTF.

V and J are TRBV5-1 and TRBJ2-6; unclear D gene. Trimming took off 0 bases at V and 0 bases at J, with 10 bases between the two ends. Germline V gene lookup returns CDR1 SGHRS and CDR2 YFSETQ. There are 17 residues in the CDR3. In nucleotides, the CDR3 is TGCGCCAGCAGCTTGGGGCTGGGAAGCTCTGGGGCCAACGTCCTGACTTTC. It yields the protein CASSLGLGSSGANVLTF.

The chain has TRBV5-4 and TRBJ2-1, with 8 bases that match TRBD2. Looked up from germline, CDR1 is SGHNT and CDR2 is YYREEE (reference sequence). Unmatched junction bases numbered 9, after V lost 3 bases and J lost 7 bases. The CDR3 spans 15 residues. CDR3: CASSSGTSFGNEQFF. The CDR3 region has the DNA TGTGCCAGCAGCTCCGGGACTAGTTTCGGTAATGAGCAGTTCTTC. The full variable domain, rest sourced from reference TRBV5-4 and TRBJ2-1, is ETGVTQSPTHLIKTRGQQVTLRCSSQSGHNTVSWYQQALGQGPQFIFQYYREEENGRGNFPPRFSGLQFPNYSSELNVNALELDDSALYLCASSSGTSFGNEQFFGPGTRLTVL.

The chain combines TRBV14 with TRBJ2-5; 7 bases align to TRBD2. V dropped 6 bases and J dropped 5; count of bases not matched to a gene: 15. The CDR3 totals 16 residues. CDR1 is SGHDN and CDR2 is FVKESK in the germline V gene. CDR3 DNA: TGTGCCAGCAGTCAACCCCTTCAAGCGGGGCGTGAGACCCAGTACTTC. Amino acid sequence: CASSQPLQAGRETQYF.

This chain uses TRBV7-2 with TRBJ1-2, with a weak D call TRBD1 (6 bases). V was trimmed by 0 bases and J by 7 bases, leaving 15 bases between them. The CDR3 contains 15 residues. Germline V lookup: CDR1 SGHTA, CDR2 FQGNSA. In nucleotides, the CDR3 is TGTGCCAGCAGCTTAGCGGGGGCAGGGAACCTTGGCTACACCTTC. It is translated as CASSLAGAGNLGYTF.